This TCR beta chain was recovered during a study of cytomegalovirus exposure and HLA in healthy donors. In the PCR, 60 Vbeta and 13 Jbeta primers were used. Produced via immunoSEQ multiplex PCR; TCRdb's table is partial and in-frame only. The data hold around 75,000 clones, with about three quarters observed a single time. This CDR3 contains 17 residues. The germline V gene has CDR1 LNHNV and CDR2 YYDKDF (reference sequence). The V gene lost 0 bases and the J gene lost 2 bases, with 14 bases spanning the gap. This clone was observed once. This receptor was obtained from a man aged 18 to 30 in good health and CMV-seronegative. The sequencing sample was made of PBMCs. The genes are TRBV15 and TRBJ1-5, with a tentative D call TRBD1 (6 bases). The CDR3 DNA sequence: TGTGCCACCAGCAGAGAAGGGGGGGCAGAGGGCAATCAGCCCCAGCATTTT. Translation: CATSREGGAEGNQPQHF.